Below are 12 T cell receptor beta chains sequenced from a single sample in a study of PD-1 blockade in mismatch repair-deficient tumors. Some clones are missing from TCRdb's copy, which holds only in-frame ones; the method was immunoSEQ multiplex PCR. Of about 34,000 clones listed, around 80% are singletons. Sample: PBMCs, taken roughly 6 weeks after starting pembrolizumab. These receptors were obtained from an adult with mismatch repair-deficient cancer.

J is TRBJ1-1 and V is TRBV6-1; a weak D match, TRBD1 (5 bases). Germline assignment: CDR1 MNHNS and CDR2 SASEGT. Trimming left V 10 bases short and J 0 bases short, with 15 bases between. This CDR3 is 14 amino acids long. For the CDR3, the DNA is TGTGCCATCCTTCAGGGTCTCATGAACACTGAAGCTTTCTTT. The encoded protein is CAILQGLMNTEAFF.

This clone was counted once. The V and J genes are TRBV15 and TRBJ2-1, with D maybe TRBD2 (5 bases). Trimming stripped 8 bases from V and 6 bases from J, with 14 bases between. In germline, CDR1 is LNHNV, CDR2 YYDKDF (reference sequence). The CDR3 is 13 residues long. The CDR3 DNA reads TGTGCCACCTCCTTAGCCCGGGGCAATGAGCAGTTCTTC. Translating it yields CATSLARGNEQFF.

The gene calls are TRBV4-1 and TRBJ2-3; 10 bases line up with TRBD2. Trimming cost V 0 bases and J 8 bases; bases outside gene matches: 11. The CDR3 length is 17 residues. The germline CDR1 and CDR2 sequences are MGHRA and YSYEKL. CDR3 sequence: CASSQDRLAGARATQYF. The CDR3 DNA reads TGCGCCAGCAGCCAAGATAGGCTAGCGGGAGCAAGAGCTACGCAGTATTTT.

In regard to this clone: The same CDR3 can be traced to other DNA sequences in this sample. J is TRBJ2-7 and V is TRBV30; D unclear. This CDR3 is 14 amino acids long. Trimming took off 3 bases at V and 0 bases at J, with 12 bases between the two ends. In germline, CDR1 is GTSNPN, CDR2 SVGIG (reference sequence). The CDR3 DNA reads TGTGCCTGGAGCGTACCCGGGTTCTCCTACGAGCAGTACTTC. It yields the protein CAWSVPGFSYEQYF. The variable domain in full, with the rest retrieved from reference TRBV30 and TRBJ2-7, is SQTIHQWPATLVQPVGSPLSLECTVEGTSNPNLYWYRQAAGRGLQLLFYSVGIGQISSEVPQNLSASRPQDRQFILSSKKLLLSDSGFYLCAWSVPGFSYEQYFGPGTRLTVT.

Only one count was recorded for this clone. The chain is built from TRBV5-8 and TRBJ2-5; possibly TRBD2 for D (5 bases). Germline CDR1 is SGHTS and CDR2 is YDEGEE. CDR3 length: 13 residues. V was pared by 2 bases and J by 4 bases, with 9 bases between. Here the CDR3 reads CASSLSGVETQYF. CDR3 coding DNA: TGTGCCAGCAGCTTATCCGGGGTAGAGACCCAGTACTTC.

The genes are TRBV4-1 and TRBJ2-7; no firm D call. Trimming took off 4 bases at V and 3 bases at J, with 16 bases between the two ends. Per germline, CDR1 MGHRA and CDR2 YSYEKL. This CDR3 region has 15 residues. CDR3 in DNA: TGCGCCAGCAGCCGGCCTTCCGGGTCCTTCTACGAGCAGTACTTC. It translates to CASSRPSGSFYEQYF.

This chain links TRBV7-2 with TRBJ1-3, with TRBD1 identical over 9 bases. The germline gives CDR1 SGHTA, CDR2 FQGNSA. The J segment lost 4 bases and the V segment lost 0 bases, leaving 10 bases of the junction unmatched. This CDR3 region has 18 residues. The CDR3 nucleotides read TGTGCCAGCAGCTTAGCGGGACAGGGAGCGGCAGGGGGAAACACCATATATTTT. Amino acid sequence: CASSLAGQGAAGGNTIYF. Looking up the rest from reference TRBV7-2 and TRBJ1-3 gives the full variable domain: GAGVSQSPSNKVTEKGKDVELRCDPISGHTALYWYRQSLGQGLEFLIYFQGNSAPDKSGLPSDRFSAERTGGSVSTLTIQRTQQEDSAVYLCASSLAGQGAAGGNTIYFGEGSWLTVV.

The chain uses TRBV27 and TRBJ1-4, with 8 bases identical to TRBD1. V shed 6 bases and J 11 bases; nucleotides not matched to a gene: 20. The CDR3 is 17 amino acids. Germline values: CDR1 MNHEY, CDR2 SMNVEV (reference sequence). CDR3 bases: TGTGCCAGCAGCCGCCGTCCCACAGGGGGGCTGGGCGGGAAACTGTTTTTT. Protein sequence: CASSRRPTGGLGGKLFF.

This chain uses TRBV9 with TRBJ1-1; D gene unclear. CDR3 size: 16 residues. V lost 3 bases to trimming and J lost 4 bases, with 19 bases between them. Germline lookup yields CDR1 SGDLS and CDR2 YYNGEE. The CDR3 loop is CASSAPRDGLATEAFF. The CDR3, as DNA: TGTGCCAGCAGCGCTCCAAGAGACGGACTGGCCACTGAAGCTTTCTTT.

The sample holds one count of this clone. V gene TRBV27 combines with J gene TRBJ2-3, with 8 bases lining up with TRBD2. The V and J ends lost 5 bases and 11 bases, in that order; junction bases with no gene match: 21. Germline V gene data show CDR1 as MNHEY and CDR2 as SMNVEV (reference sequence). The length of the CDR3 is 17 residues. In DNA form, the CDR3 reads TGTGCCAGCAGTCTTGAACGAAGCGGGAGACCCTTCTCCAGGCAGTATTTT. Translating gives CASSLERSGRPFSRQYF.

As regards this clone: Mismatch with germline at one junction end may stem from a read error. The chain joins TRBV11-2 to TRBJ2-7; a possible D gene is TRBD1 (5 bases). Per germline, CDR1 SGHAT and CDR2 FQNNGV. CDR3 length: 12 residues. CDR3 region: CVSSLAGYEQYF. The DNA of the CDR3 is TGTGTCAGCAGCTTAGCAGGGTACGAGCAGTACTTC.

The chain employs TRBV9 and TRBJ2-3; TRBD2 aligns across 10 bases. CDR1 is SGDLS, CDR2 YYNGEE, per germline. The CDR3 has 18 residues. The V gene end was trimmed by 0 bases and the J gene end by 0 bases; junction bases not matched to a gene: 7. The CDR3 sequence is CASSVGASGSASTDTQYF. CDR3 sequence (DNA): TGTGCCAGCAGCGTAGGGGCTAGCGGGAGCGCTAGCACAGATACGCAGTATTTT.